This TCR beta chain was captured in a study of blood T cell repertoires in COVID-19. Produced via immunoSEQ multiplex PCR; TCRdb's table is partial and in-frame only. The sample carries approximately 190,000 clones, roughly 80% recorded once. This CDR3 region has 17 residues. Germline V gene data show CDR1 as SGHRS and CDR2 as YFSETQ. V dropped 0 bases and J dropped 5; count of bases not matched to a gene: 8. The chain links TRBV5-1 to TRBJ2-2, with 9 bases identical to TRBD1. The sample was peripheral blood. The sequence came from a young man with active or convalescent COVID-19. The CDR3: CASSLGGQGRLTGELFF. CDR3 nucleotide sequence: TGCGCCAGCAGCTTGGGGGGACAGGGTCGATTGACCGGGGAGCTGTTTTTT.